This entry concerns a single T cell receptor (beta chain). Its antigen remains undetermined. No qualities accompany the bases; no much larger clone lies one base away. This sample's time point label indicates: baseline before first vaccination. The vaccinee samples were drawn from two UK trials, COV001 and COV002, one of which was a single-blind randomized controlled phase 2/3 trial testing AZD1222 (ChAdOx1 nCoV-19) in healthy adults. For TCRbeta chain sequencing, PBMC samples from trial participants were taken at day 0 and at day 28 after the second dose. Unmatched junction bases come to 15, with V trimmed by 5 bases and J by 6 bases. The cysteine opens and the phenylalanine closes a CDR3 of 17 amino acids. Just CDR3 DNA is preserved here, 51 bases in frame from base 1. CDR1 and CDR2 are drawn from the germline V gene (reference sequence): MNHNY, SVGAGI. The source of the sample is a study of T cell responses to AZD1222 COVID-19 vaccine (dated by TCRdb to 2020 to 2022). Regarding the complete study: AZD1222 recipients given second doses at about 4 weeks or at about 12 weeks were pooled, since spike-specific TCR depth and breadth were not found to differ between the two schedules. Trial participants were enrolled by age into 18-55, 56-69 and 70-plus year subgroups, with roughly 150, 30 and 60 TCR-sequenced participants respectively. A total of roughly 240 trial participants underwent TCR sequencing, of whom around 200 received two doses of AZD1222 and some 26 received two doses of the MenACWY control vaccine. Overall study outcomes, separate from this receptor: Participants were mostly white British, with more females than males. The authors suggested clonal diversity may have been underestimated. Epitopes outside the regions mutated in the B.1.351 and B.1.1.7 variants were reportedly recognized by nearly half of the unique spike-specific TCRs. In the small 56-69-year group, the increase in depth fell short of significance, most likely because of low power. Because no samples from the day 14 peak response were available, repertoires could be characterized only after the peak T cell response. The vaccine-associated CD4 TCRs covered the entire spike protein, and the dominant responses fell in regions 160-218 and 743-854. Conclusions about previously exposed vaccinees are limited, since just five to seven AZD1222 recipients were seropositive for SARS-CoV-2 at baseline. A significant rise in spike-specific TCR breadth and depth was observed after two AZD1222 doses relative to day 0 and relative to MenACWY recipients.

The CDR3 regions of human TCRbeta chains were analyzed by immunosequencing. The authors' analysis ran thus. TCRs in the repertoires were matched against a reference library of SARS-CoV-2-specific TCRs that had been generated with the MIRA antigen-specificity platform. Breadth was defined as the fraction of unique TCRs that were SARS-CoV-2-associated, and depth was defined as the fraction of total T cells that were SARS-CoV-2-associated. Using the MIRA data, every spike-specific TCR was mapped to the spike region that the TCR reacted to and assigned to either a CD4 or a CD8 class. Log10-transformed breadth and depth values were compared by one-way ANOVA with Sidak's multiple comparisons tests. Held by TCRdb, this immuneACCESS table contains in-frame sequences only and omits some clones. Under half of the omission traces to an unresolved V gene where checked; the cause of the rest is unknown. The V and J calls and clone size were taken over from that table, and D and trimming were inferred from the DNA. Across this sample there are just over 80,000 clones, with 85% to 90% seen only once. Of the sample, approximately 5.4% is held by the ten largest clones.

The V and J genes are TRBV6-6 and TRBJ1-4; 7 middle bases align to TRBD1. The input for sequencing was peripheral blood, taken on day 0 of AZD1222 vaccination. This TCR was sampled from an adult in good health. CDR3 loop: CASSRQGETGFYEKLFF. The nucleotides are TGTGCCAGCAGTCGACAGGGAGAAACGGGCTTTTATGAAAAACTGTTTTTT.